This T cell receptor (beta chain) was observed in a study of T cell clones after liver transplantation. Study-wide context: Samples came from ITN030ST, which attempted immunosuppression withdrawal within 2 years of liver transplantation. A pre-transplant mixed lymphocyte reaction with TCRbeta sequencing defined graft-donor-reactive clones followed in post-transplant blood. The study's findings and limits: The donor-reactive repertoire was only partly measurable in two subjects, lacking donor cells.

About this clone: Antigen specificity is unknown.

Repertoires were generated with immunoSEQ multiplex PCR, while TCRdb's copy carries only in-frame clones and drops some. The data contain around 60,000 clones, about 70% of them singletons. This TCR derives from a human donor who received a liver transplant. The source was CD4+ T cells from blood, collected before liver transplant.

The CDR3 coding sequence is TGCAGTGCCGGGACAGGGGGGCTTAATGAGCAGTTCTTC. Translation: CSAGTGGLNEQFF. The chain recombines TRBV29-1 with TRBJ2-1; 11 bases align to TRBD1. Germline loops: CDR1 SQVTM, CDR2 ANQGSEA. This CDR3 has 13 residues.